The text below deals with one T cell receptor beta chain. Only a few counts were recorded for this clone. Its antigen is currently not known. Base qualities are not provided; no much larger clone lies one nucleotide away. This record comes from a study of cytomegalovirus exposure and HLA in healthy donors (dated by TCRdb to the late 2010s). About the investigation overall: In an earlier analysis of 450 to 750 of the donors, about 270 Gb of sequence data and 117 million unique TCR beta sequences from about 179 million T cells were reported. About 280 gigabases of sequencing data and roughly 90 million unique TCR sequences were included in an early release covering about 700 HLA-typed donors. A later genetic analysis used genome-wide SNP genotypes for about 65% of the roughly 670 donors, treating that subset as a discovery cohort. Typing coverage differed by locus: A, B, C, DRB1 and DQB1 were typed in about 620-630 donors, DQA1 in about 550, DPA1 in 600 to 610, and DPB1 in just under 490. The study profiled the T cell repertoires of 666 subjects by immunosequencing and related them to cytomegalovirus serostatus. HLA typing included class I and class II loci at four-digit resolution. A later analysis re-examined previously published TCR beta repertoires from 500 to 700 donors and added high-resolution HLA genotyping to investigate patterns of TCR occurrence. Because of strong linkage in the cohort, roughly five DR-DQ haplotypes were treated as single units for association and clustering. The study was designed to test whether signatures of past pathogen exposure could be identified by cataloging public T cell receptors. On average, roughly 240,000 unique TCR beta nucleotide sequences were sequenced per donor among several hundred genotyped donors of the cohort, with roughly 19% of those sequences being non-productive. Every discovery cohort repertoire had been produced on one sequencing platform. The genetic ancestry cluster associated with self-reported Caucasian donors included about four fifths of the 398 genotyped donors. In an earlier analysis of about 590 of the donors, high-throughput TCR beta sequencing was used to judge whether each TCR beta V gene segment behaved as functional or pseudogenic. To predict cytomegalovirus infection status, the study combined high-throughput TCR immunosequencing, statistical association of individual TCRs with disease status, and machine learning. Donor age, sex, ethnicity and CMV serostatus were compiled together with the repertoire data. Besides the first cohort of around 670 subjects, a separate validation cohort made up of some 110 different subjects was used. In the later analysis, no new phenotypic data were used to find candidate immune exposures; instead, reliance was placed on TCR beta sequences and their occurrence across donors.

Results the study describes overall, beyond this receptor: In a later analysis, several top co-occurrence clusters were reported to appear linked to parvovirus B19, influenza, CMV and Epstein-Barr virus. Because HLA typing was unavailable for some donors at each locus, only the typed subset was used in association tests. The authors suggested that the approach could potentially be extended to other disease states and immunological phenotypes. When HLA alleles, especially DR and DQ, strongly co-occurred, TCR associations were difficult to assign to individual alleles. In a later analysis, HLA-associated TCR beta chains showed more clonal expansion and lower generation probabilities than non-associated chains that were equally common. Only TCR beta chains were sequenced in this cohort, and the absence of alpha or paired-chain data limited detectable features. A later analysis associated 16,951 TCR beta sequences with specific HLA alleles at a false discovery rate of 0.05. Some 16 rarely observed V segments, including chromosome 9 orphons, were excluded from the earlier analysis of about 610 of the donors because counts were too low. In an earlier analysis of about 600 of the donors, most TCR beta V segments appeared in productive rearrangements about 90% or about 30% of the time, broadly matching IMGT annotations. In vitro tests confirmed that three of the cytomegalovirus-associated TCR beta chains recognize cytomegalovirus antigens. Because the 87-base-pair reads could not distinguish some IMGT-functional V segments, including TRBV6-2 and TRBV6-3, those segments were excluded. Most TCR sequences were observed very rarely across donors, whereas some public TCRs were present in many individuals. The study listed 150 to 200 TCR beta chains as associated with cytomegalovirus. A cluster of highly shared sequence variants was judged likely to be a technical artifact of the sequencing pipeline. Linkage disequilibrium might explain the correlated functional status among segregating V segments, but an unknown experimental factor could not be excluded. V-gene and J-gene trimming of TCR beta chains was associated with a missense DCLRE1C variant in a later genetic analysis, and the association was replicated in an independent cohort. In a later analysis, TCR association rates were found to vary across HLA loci, with the most associated TCRs seen for DRB1 alleles and the fewest for HLA-C alleles. According to a later analysis, most CMV-associated TCR beta chains appeared to be HLA-restricted, and the HLA associations seemed to be driven largely by CMV exposure. A further reported finding was that TCR beta sequences accurately predicted the HLA-A and HLA-B alleles for most subjects in the first cohort. According to a later genetic analysis, donors in an Asian-associated ancestry cluster had fewer N-insertions in productive TCRs than the approximately 650-donor mean. The classifier was reported to diagnose cytomegalovirus status with high specificity and sensitivity in both the original and validation cohorts. The presence/absence analyses assumed that sequencing depth was roughly uniform across donors, and that assumption may not be true. CMV serostatus was the only immune exposure information available for the cohort.

The cohort comprised hundreds of healthy bone marrow donors. Cohort members were all nominally healthy when sampled, although unrecorded immune exposures were likely present. The donor was CMV seropositive and belonged to the group of 270 or so seropositive cohort members. A peripheral blood sample was provided by each donor, and peripheral blood mononuclear cells were used for TCR beta sequencing. Genomic DNA was extracted from the blood cell samples with the Qiagen DNeasy Blood Extraction Kit. V is clipped by 3 bases and J by 4 bases, and the sequence between their germline boundaries is 17 bases long. CDR1 and CDR2 were assigned from the germline V gene as SGHRS and YFSETQ. The CDR3 covers 16 residues, taking in both the cysteine and the phenylalanine. The kept DNA is CDR3 alone, 48 bases in frame from the first base. Library method: the immunoSEQ multiplex PCR assay. A mixture of 60 forward primers for TCR Vbeta segments and 13 reverse primers for TCR Jbeta segments was used in the multiplex PCR. A multiplex PCR assay on genomic DNA amplified the CDR3 region of rearranged TCR beta genes. The Illumina HiSeq System was used to sequence the amplified TCR beta libraries as 87-base-pair reads. The authors processed their data as follows. A later analysis counted tens of millions of unique TCR beta chains across the 550 to 750 repertoires, and 9.5 million to 11 million of these chains were shared by at least two donors. Raw reads were error-corrected and collapsed into unique sequences by a nearest-neighbor algorithm in which closely related sequences were merged to remove PCR and sequencing errors. CDR3 sequences were aligned to IMGT reference sequences to assign V, D and J gene segments. Each retained sequence needed at least a six-nucleotide match to both a V gene segment and a J gene segment. Rearrangements were classified as productive when the CDR3 lacked stop codons and remained in frame with V and J, and all other rearrangements were classified as non-productive. Following IMGT convention, CDR3 was defined as the stretch from the second conserved V-encoded cysteine to the conserved J-encoded phenylalanine. The earlier analysis of 587 of the donors excluded sequences that lacked an unambiguous match to a single V gene segment. In an earlier analysis of more than 500 of the donors, a V segment was called functional when productive rearrangements were above 56.7%, and segregating when the standard deviation between donors exceeded 5%. A statistical classification framework was built to diagnose cytomegalovirus status from the catalog of TCR beta chain sequences. A later analysis assigned V and J genes by comparing TCR nucleotide sequences with IMGT/GENE-DB human TR gene sequences. Using the TCRdist pipeline, a later analysis assigned CDR3 sequences along with most-parsimonious VDJ recombination scenarios. In a later analysis, each TCR beta chain was defined by its CDR3 amino acid sequence together with its V-gene family, and reads lacking a unique V-gene family were excluded. As a way to deal with suspected cross-contamination and a sequencing artifact, a later analysis dropped approximately 570 nucleotide sequences that were highly shared and had low generation probability. In a later analysis, a clonal expansion index for each public chain was calculated from normalized within-repertoire ranks of inferred template counts. In a later analysis, generation probabilities were computed using a VDJ recombination model fitted to out-of-frame rearrangements, and the results were checked against IGoR. In a later analysis, TCR-TCR, TCR-HLA and TCR-CMV co-occurrence was scored with hypergeometric tests, and a repertoire-size bias correction was applied to TCR pairs. A later analysis estimated false discovery rates by permuting HLA or CMV assignments 20 times. In a later analysis, co-occurring TCRs were grouped with DBSCAN, and TCRdist sequence similarity was added when clustering was performed within HLA-allele-positive subsets. For co-occurrence clustering, repertoires with fewer than 30,000 or more than 120,000 public chains were excluded, along with 5 or 6 repertoires with anomalous nucleotide sharing. This immuneACCESS table, as held by TCRdb, lists in-frame sequences with V and J called but not all clones. Of the missing ones, under half trace to an unresolved V gene in checked studies; the others have no known cause. V and J calls plus clone size are reproduced from that table; the DNA served to infer D and trimming. The sample yields over 150,000 clones; about three quarters were counted once. The top ten clones comprise roughly 3% of the sample.

The sample taken for sequencing was PBMCs. The V and J genes are TRBV5-1 and TRBJ1-3, with TRBD1 tentatively as D gene (6 bases match). This TCR came from a woman aged 45-59 years in good health and CMV-seropositive. The CDR3 region has the sequence CASSSITGLDGNTIYF. Here is the DNA: TGCGCCAGCAGCTCGATAACAGGGTTGGACGGAAACACCATATATTTT.